These 9 T cell receptor beta chains were sequenced from one sample in a study of cytomegalovirus exposure and HLA in healthy donors. Only in-frame clones appear in the TCRdb table, and some are missing; sequencing was by immunoSEQ multiplex PCR. The sample contains approximately 240,000 clones, around nine tenths of which appear only once. Specimen: PBMCs. These receptors were obtained from a young woman in good health and CMV-seronegative.

This chain connects TRBV30 to TRBJ2-7, with TRBD2 matching over 13 bases. The CDR3 runs to 13 residues. Germline assignment: CDR1 GTSNPN and CDR2 SVGIG (reference sequence). The V and J ends lost 3 bases and 8 bases, in that order; junction bases with no gene match: 4. The CDR3 is CAWRGTSGTKQYF. The CDR3 DNA reads as TGTGCCTGGAGAGGGACTAGCGGGACAAAGCAGTACTTC.

This chain links TRBV10-1 with TRBJ1-6; D might be TRBD1 (5 bases). Germline loops: CDR1 WNHNN, CDR2 SYGVQD (reference sequence). V was clipped by 4 bases and J by 7 bases, with 11 bases between them. CDR3 length: 14 residues. The CDR3 DNA reads as TGCGCCAGCAGTGTGGGGCTGACCAATTCACCCCTCCACTTT. Translated, it gives CASSVGLTNSPLHF.

This clone was observed once. This rearrangement joins TRBV27 to TRBJ1-2, with D possibly matching TRBD1 (6 bases). V shed 4 bases and J shed 0 bases, with 15 bases lying between them. The CDR3 sequence is 16 residues long. The V gene's germline CDR1 is MNHEY and CDR2 SMNVEV (reference sequence). CDR3 region: CASSWAGAGANYGYTF. The CDR3 DNA reads TGTGCCAGCAGTTGGGCGGGGGCCGGAGCTAACTATGGCTACACCTTC.

This clone was detected only once. The chain joins TRBV7-2 to TRBJ1-1, with TRBD1 identical over 7 bases. In germline, CDR1 is SGHTA, CDR2 FQGNSA. With V trimmed by 4 bases and J by 12 bases, 11 bases remained unmatched. The CDR3 has 13 amino acids. The CDR3 sequence is CASSSPLRDRTFF. The CDR3 nucleotides read TGTGCCAGCAGCTCCCCCCTCCGGGACAGAACTTTCTTT.

V usage is TRBV15 and J usage is TRBJ1-1; 8 bases match TRBD1. From germline, CDR1 is LNHNV and CDR2 YYDKDF (reference sequence). The CDR3 runs to 14 residues. Germline trimming cut 8 bases from V and 8 bases from J; bases unmatched to any gene: 13. CDR3 in amino acids: CATRQGSVPLEAFF. In DNA form, the CDR3 reads TGTGCCACCCGACAGGGGTCAGTACCCCTGGAAGCTTTCTTT.

This clone was recorded only once. The gene calls are TRBV13 and TRBJ1-1; 7 nucleotides line up with TRBD1. Germline loops: CDR1 PRHDT, CDR2 FYEKMQ (reference sequence). The CDR3 covers 18 residues. The junction had 20 bases not matched to a gene; V was cut back by 5 bases and J by 5 bases. CDR3 nucleotide sequence: TGTGCCAGCAGCCCTAGGACAGGTCGAATTCCTAACCCGACTGAAGCTTTCTTT. Translated: CASSPRTGRIPNPTEAFF.

This rearrangement joins TRBV5-4 to TRBJ1-3; D is ambiguous. Trimming removed 3 bases at V and 0 bases at J, with 7 bases between. The CDR3 spans 14 residues. CDR1 and CDR2 (germline): SGHNT, YYREEE (reference sequence). The CDR3 protein is CASSSSPSGNTIYF. CDR3 DNA: TGTGCCAGCAGCTCCAGTCCCTCTGGAAACACCATATATTTT. Based on the CDR3 plus reference TRBV5-4 and TRBJ1-3, the full variable domain is ETGVTQSPTHLIKTRGQQVTLRCSSQSGHNTVSWYQQALGQGPQFIFQYYREEENGRGNFPPRFSGLQFPNYSSELNVNALELDDSALYLCASSSSPSGNTIYFGEGSWLTVV.

The chain couples TRBV19 to TRBJ2-7; 9 positions agree with TRBD1. Germline CDR1 reads LNHDA; CDR2 reads SQIVND (reference sequence). V lost 7 bases to trimming and J lost 1 base; unmatched junction nucleotides: 2. CDR3 length: 13 amino acids. Here the CDR3 reads CASKTGGSYEQYF. CDR3 in DNA: TGTGCCAGTAAGACAGGGGGGTCCTACGAGCAGTACTTC.

The rearrangement uses TRBV7-2 and TRBJ1-4; D gene uncertain. V was cut by 5 bases and J by 11 bases, with 15 bases left in between. Looked up from germline, CDR1 is SGHTA and CDR2 is FQGNSA. This CDR3 is 13 amino acids long. In DNA, the CDR3 is TGTGCCAGCAGCCCTGGTGAATCGGGGAAACTGTTTTTT. As protein: CASSPGESGKLFF. Filled out from reference TRBV7-2 and TRBJ1-4, the complete variable domain reads GAGVSQSPSNKVTEKGKDVELRCDPISGHTALYWYRQSLGQGLEFLIYFQGNSAPDKSGLPSDRFSAERTGGSVSTLTIQRTQQEDSAVYLCASSPGESGKLFFGSGTQLSVL.